Listed below are T cell receptor beta chains from one sample, sequenced in a study of cytomegalovirus exposure and HLA in healthy donors. The method was immunoSEQ multiplex PCR; TCRdb's version includes in-frame clones alone and lacks a portion of them. This table has approximately 150,000 clones, roughly 64% appearing once. Sequencing used PBMCs. Source of these receptors: a young woman in good health and CMV-seropositive. Both conserved end residues are part of each CDR3. The D gene is left open where the match is weak. Rows give clone size only sometimes, using once, few, many, or a class for an expanded clone.

j_call d_call v_call clone_size cdr3_nt cdr3_aa
TRBJ2-2 - TRBV2 - TGTGCCAGCAAGGTGGGGCAGGCGAACACCGGGGAGCTGTTTTTT CASKVGQANTGELFF
TRBJ2-7 TRBD2 TRBV6-5 - TGTGCCAGCGCGGCGGGGGTGGGCTACGAGCAGTACTTC CASAAGVGYEQYF
TRBJ1-5 TRBD1 TRBV9 - TGTGCCAGCAGCGTTGGGACAGGGAAACCCCAGCATTTT CASSVGTGKPQHF
TRBJ2-2 TRBD1 TRBV5-1 few TGCGCCAGCAGCCCCGGACAGGGTTGGGTTACCGGGGAGCTGTTTTTT CASSPGQGWVTGELFF
TRBJ1-5 - TRBV2 - TGTGCCAGCAGTGAGCGGTATAGCAATCAGCCCCAGCATTTT CASSERYSNQPQHF
TRBJ2-1 - TRBV4-1 few TGCGCCAGCTCCCCCATCGGAGAACTTTACAATGAGCAGTTCTTC CASSPIGELYNEQFF
TRBJ2-7 TRBD1 TRBV30 - TGTGCCTCGAGCCGGACAGGGGGTTCCTACGAGCAGTACTTC CASSRTGGSYEQYF
TRBJ1-4 TRBD1 TRBV5-6 - TGTGCCAGCAGCTTTGGGACAGGATACTCAACTAATGAAAAACTGTTTTTT CASSFGTGYSTNEKLFF
TRBJ2-5 TRBD2 TRBV9 few TGTGCCAGCAGCGCCGGGACTAGTGAACAAGAGACCCAGTACTTC CASSAGTSEQETQYF
TRBJ2-1 TRBD2 TRBV2 - TGTGCCAGCAGCCAAACTAGCGGGAGGGCCAATGAGCAGTTCTTC CASSQTSGRANEQFF
TRBJ1-5 - TRBV9 - TGTGCCAGCAGCGCCCATGGGGGGGGCCGCAATCAGCCCCAGCATTTT CASSAHGGGRNQPQHF
TRBJ1-2 TRBD1 TRBV30 - TGTGCCTGGGGGACAGGAGGTGGCTACACCTTC CAWGTGGGYTF
TRBJ2-5 - TRBV7-9 - TGTGCCAGCAGAACGGGTCACAGGGACGACGAGACCCAGTACTTC CASRTGHRDDETQYF
TRBJ2-1 - TRBV21-1 - TGTGCCAGCAGCGCAACACAGGGGGCGCATGTTAGTGAGCAGTTCTTC CASSATQGAHVSEQFF
TRBJ2-5 - TRBV5-4 - TGTGCCAGCAGCTTCCAGGGCACCAGTCTCAAGCAGTACTTC CASSFQGTSLKQYF
TRBJ1-2 - TRBV29-1 once TGCGGCATCAGAGCCCCAGCGGGCGGCTACACCTTC CGIRAPAGGYTF
TRBJ1-5 - TRBV7-8 few TGTGCCAGCAGCTTCGGTCCGAGGAATCAGCCCCAGCATTTT CASSFGPRNQPQHF
TRBJ1-4 - TRBV15 - TGTGCCACCAGCAGAGTTACCGGGGGAAAACTGTTTTTT CATSRVTGGKLFF
TRBJ2-5 - TRBV29-1 - TGCAGCGTTGTCATCGGGACCCAGTACTTC CSVVIGTQYF
TRBJ1-1 TRBD1 TRBV5-1 - TGCGCCAGCAGCTTGGGGACAGGGGGCATTATGACGAACACTGAAGCTTTCTTT CASSLGTGGIMTNTEAFF
TRBJ2-1 - TRBV21-1 - TGTGCCAGCAGCCATACACAGGTCCATGAGCAGTTCTTC CASSHTQVHEQFF
TRBJ1-2 - TRBV27 - TGTGCCAGCAGCGGGAAAGCCTACTATGGCTACACCTTC CASSGKAYYGYTF
TRBJ1-5 - TRBV5-1 - TGCGCCAGCTCCCAGGGACCGACTAGAGGCAATCAGCCCCAGCATTTT CASSQGPTRGNQPQHF
TRBJ2-3 - TRBV6-5 - TGTGCCAGCAGTTGGTTAGCGGGCACAGATACGCAGTATTTT CASSWLAGTDTQYF
TRBJ1-3 - TRBV18 - TGTGCCAGCTCACGAATCGACTCCCAGAGGGCCGGAAACACCATATATTTT CASSRIDSQRAGNTIYF
TRBJ2-1 - TRBV5-1 - TGCGCCAGCAGCCGAGAGAGCGATAGTTACAATGAGCAGTTCTTC CASSRESDSYNEQFF
TRBJ2-3 - TRBV10-3 - TGTGCCACCCGGGGGAAAGGACAGGTCACAGATACGCAGTATTTT CATRGKGQVTDTQYF
TRBJ2-7 - TRBV4-1 - TGCGCCAGCAGCCTCAAGACAGATTACGAGCAGTACTTC CASSLKTDYEQYF
TRBJ1-1 - TRBV2 - TGTGCCAGCACCACTGGGGGCACCCAATCGAACACTGAAGCTTTCTTT CASTTGGTQSNTEAFF
TRBJ2-3 - TRBV18 few TGTGCCAGCTCACCACCAAGAGGGCCGGGGGGCACAGATACGCAGTATTTT CASSPPRGPGGTDTQYF
TRBJ1-1 - TRBV4-2 - TGTGCCAGCAGCCATGATACACAGAACACTGAAGCTTTCTTT CASSHDTQNTEAFF
TRBJ1-2 TRBD1 TRBV7-8 - TGTGCCAGCAGCGCCGGGACAGGGGTGGGCTACACCTTC CASSAGTGVGYTF
TRBJ2-5 - TRBV5-1 - TGCGCCAGCAGCTTGGCACGGGGAGAGACCCAGTACTTC CASSLARGETQYF
TRBJ2-1 TRBD1 TRBV27 - TGTGCCAGCAGTTTGCTCACAGGGGGCTTCTACAATGAGCAGTTCTTC CASSLLTGGFYNEQFF
TRBJ1-6 - TRBV5-8 once TGTGCCAGCAGCTTGGGCGGGAATTCACCCCTCCACTTT CASSLGGNSPLHF
TRBJ2-6 TRBD1 TRBV9 - TGTGCCAGCAGCGCCCAGGGGGCGGGCGGGGCCAACGTCCTGACTTTC CASSAQGAGGANVLTF
TRBJ2-5 TRBD2 TRBV30 - TGTGCCTGGAGCTTAGGACTAGCGGGAGAGATCCAAGAGACCCAGTACTTC CAWSLGLAGEIQETQYF
TRBJ2-3 - TRBV28 - TGTGCCAGCAGTTTACGGGGACTCTACACAGATACGCAGTATTTT CASSLRGLYTDTQYF
TRBJ2-7 - TRBV5-6 - TGTGCCAGCAGCTTCGGACTGGGCTCCTACGAGCAGTACTTC CASSFGLGSYEQYF
TRBJ1-3 - TRBV28 - TGTGCCAGCAGTCGACAGGTCCCTGGAAACACCATATATTTT CASSRQVPGNTIYF